Below, 2 T cell receptor beta chains from the same sample are listed, as sequenced in a study of blood T cell repertoires in COVID-19. TCRdb keeps only in-frame clones here, not all; method: immunoSEQ multiplex PCR. The sample yields around 150,000 clones, around 93% seen once. The specimen sequenced was peripheral blood. These receptor sequences come from a woman in her forties or fifties with acute or convalescent COVID-19.

The chain recombines TRBV4-3 with TRBJ1-1; TRBD1 aligns across 8 bases. This CDR3 region has 14 residues. After removal of 3 bases from V and 4 bases from J, the junction contained 4 bases not matched to a gene. Per the germline V gene, CDR1 is LGHNA and CDR2 is YSLEER. CDR3 loop: CASSHGDRGTEAFF. CDR3 sequence (DNA): TGCGCCAGCAGCCACGGTGACAGGGGCACTGAAGCTTTCTTT.

The chain is built from TRBV30 and TRBJ1-1; the D gene is possibly TRBD1 (5 bases). V lost 3 bases, J lost 1 base, and 12 bases lay in between. CDR3 length: 14 residues. Germline V gene data show CDR1 as GTSNPN and CDR2 as SVGIG (reference sequence). The CDR3 reads CAWSPGNQNTEAFF. In DNA form, the CDR3 reads TGTGCCTGGAGCCCAGGGAACCAGAACACTGAAGCTTTCTTT.